Listed below are T cell receptor beta chains from one sample, sequenced in a study of blood T cell repertoires in COVID-19. Using immunoSEQ multiplex PCR, the repertoire was profiled, and TCRdb retains in-frame clones only, with some absent. The sample holds tens of thousands of clones; more than 70% are singletons and the top ten take under 25%. The sample taken for sequencing was peripheral blood. The receptor set was obtained from a human donor in a cohort sampled during active COVID-19. Each CDR3 is given with its conserved first and last residue. A D gene is named only where the DNA matches it firmly. Size tells how often a clone was seen (once, few, many) or the class of an expanded clone, and some rows leave it out.

abundance,v_gene,d_gene,j_gene,CDR3aa,CDR3nt
NA,TRBV5-3,TRBD2,TRBJ2-2,CARSLGVMSGRRLTGELFF,TGTGCCAGAAGCTTGGGGGTGATGAGCGGGAGGAGACTCACCGGGGAGCTGTTTTTT
NA,TRBV15,TRBD1,TRBJ1-2,CATSRDTIGGLGGYTF,TGTGCCACCAGCAGAGACACTATAGGGGGCCTCGGTGGCTACACCTTC
NA,TRBV10-1,NA,TRBJ2-7,CASSESSSGTYEQYF,TGCGCCAGCAGTGAGTCTAGCTCCGGGACCTACGAGCAGTACTTC
once,TRBV18,TRBD1,TRBJ2-7,CASSPGQGQYEQYF,TGTGCCAGCTCACCCGGACAGGGGCAATACGAGCAGTACTTC
NA,TRBV5-1,TRBD1,TRBJ2-1,CASSLGPGQGTANEQFF,TGCGCCAGCAGCTTGGGGCCGGGACAGGGGACTGCCAATGAGCAGTTCTTC
NA,TRBV5-1,TRBD1,TRBJ2-3,CASSSTGARTDTQYF,TGCGCCAGCAGCTCCACAGGGGCTCGCACAGATACGCAGTATTTT
NA,TRBV6-5,NA,TRBJ1-2,CASKPPAGVGGYTF,TGTGCCAGCAAACCCCCGGCAGGGGTGGGCGGCTACACCTTC
NA,TRBV7-9,NA,TRBJ1-5,CASGLGGLREGPQHF,TGTGCCAGCGGCCTGGGGGGGTTGAGGGAGGGGCCCCAGCATTTT
once,TRBV9,TRBD1,TRBJ2-7,CASSPRPPGQGAYEQYF,TGTGCCAGCAGCCCACGTCCCCCGGGACAGGGGGCTTACGAGCAGTACTTC
NA,TRBV7-9,TRBD2,TRBJ2-5,CASGRGGGTQYF,TGTGCCAGCGGTCGGGGGGGAGGGACCCAGTACTTC
NA,TRBV18,TRBD1,TRBJ1-1,CASSPSGQGTEAFF,TGTGCCAGCTCCCCCTCTGGACAGGGGACTGAAGCTTTCTTT
NA,TRBV5-1,TRBD2,TRBJ2-5,CASSWSRTSGGETQYF,TGCGCCAGCAGCTGGTCCCGGACTAGCGGCGGGGAGACCCAGTACTTC
NA,TRBV7-8,NA,TRBJ1-6,CASSTGVSTPYNSPLHF,TGTGCCAGCAGTACAGGCGTTTCGACACCTTATAATTCACCCCTCCACTTT
once,TRBV19,TRBD1,TRBJ2-2,CASKEDRGSVGELFF,TGTGCCAGTAAAGAAGACAGGGGATCCGTCGGGGAGCTGTTTTTT
NA,TRBV2,NA,TRBJ1-6,CASSDRGVSSPLHF,TGTGCCAGCAGTGATCGGGGAGTAAGTTCACCCCTCCACTTT
few,TRBV6-6,NA,TRBJ2-1,CASSLYYNEQFF,TGTGCCAGCAGTCTATATTACAATGAGCAGTTCTTC
NA,TRBV3-1/TRBV3-2,NA,TRBJ2-5,CASSPPSWGPQETQYF,TGTGCCAGCAGCCCTCCAAGTTGGGGGCCACAAGAGACCCAGTACTTC
few,TRBV24-1,NA,TRBJ2-2,CATTEGGFGSGELFF,TGTGCCACCACCGAAGGAGGGTTTGGCTCCGGGGAGCTGTTTTTT
NA,TRBV27,TRBD2,TRBJ2-3,CASRLTSGGPYTQYF,TGTGCCAGCAGACTGACTAGCGGGGGTCCCTATACGCAGTATTTT
NA,TRBV18,TRBD2,TRBJ2-4,CASSPLPRTSGVVNIQYF,TGTGCCAGCTCACCCTTACCGAGGACTAGCGGGGTAGTAAACATTCAGTACTTC
NA,TRBV7-2,NA,TRBJ1-6,CASSLRPEPLHF,TGTGCCAGCAGCTTAAGGCCGGAGCCCCTCCACTTT
few,TRBV3-1/TRBV3-2,NA,TRBJ2-7,CASSQAAYEQYF,TGTGCCAGCAGCCAAGCCGCCTACGAGCAGTACTTC
NA,TRBV11-3,NA,TRBJ2-1,CASSPTGGRSEQFF,TGTGCCAGCAGCCCAACCGGAGGGAGGAGTGAGCAGTTCTTC
once,TRBV10-1,TRBD1,TRBJ2-1,CASGTGSTNEQFF,TGCGCCAGCGGGACAGGGAGCACGAATGAGCAGTTCTTC
NA,TRBV7-2,NA,TRBJ2-3,CASSLGGRDTQYF,TGTGCCAGCAGCTTAGGGGGGAGGGATACGCAGTATTTT
NA,TRBV6-6,NA,TRBJ1-5,CASSPYPLQQAVINQPQHF,TGTGCCAGCAGTCCCTACCCCCTCCAACAGGCTGTTATAAATCAGCCCCAGCATTTT
NA,TRBV10-3,TRBD2,TRBJ2-4,CAISNSGGAFNIQYF,TGTGCCATCAGTAACAGCGGGGGGGCTTTCAACATTCAGTACTTC
once,TRBV10-1,TRBD1,TRBJ2-3,CASRAGQGADTQYF,TGCGCCAGCAGGGCCGGACAGGGGGCAGATACGCAGTATTTT
NA,TRBV2,NA,TRBJ1-1,CASSGGPRITEAFF,TGTGCCAGCAGTGGGGGGCCGCGGATTACTGAAGCTTTCTTT
NA,TRBV5-1,NA,TRBJ2-1,CASSLDPGIREQFF,TGCGCCAGCAGCTTGGATCCAGGGATCCGGGAGCAGTTCTTC
few,TRBV7-2,NA,TRBJ1-2,CASSTVGVLYGYTF,TGTGCCAGCAGCACCGTCGGGGTTCTCTATGGCTACACCTTC
NA,TRBV2,TRBD2,TRBJ2-2,CASRLAGANTGELFF,TGTGCCAGCAGGTTAGCGGGGGCGAACACCGGGGAGCTGTTTTTT
NA,TRBV4-1,TRBD1,TRBJ2-5,CASSRRDSGTQYF,TGCGCCAGCAGCCGTCGGGACAGCGGGACCCAGTACTTC
NA,TRBV14,TRBD1,TRBJ2-1,CASSPRGTGLNEQFF,TGTGCCAGCAGCCCTCGTGGGACAGGGCTCAATGAGCAGTTCTTC
NA,TRBV5-1,NA,TRBJ2-5,CASSLDTQETQYF,TGCGCCAGCAGCTTGGACACACAAGAGACCCAGTACTTC
NA,TRBV3-1/TRBV3-2,TRBD1,TRBJ2-5,CASSLSPGTGFETQYF,TGTGCCAGCAGCCTCAGTCCCGGGACAGGGTTCGAGACCCAGTACTTC
NA,TRBV7-6,TRBD1,TRBJ2-7,CASSAGTGVHEQYF,TGTGCCAGCAGCGCCGGGACAGGGGTCCACGAGCAGTACTTC
NA,TRBV27,TRBD1,TRBJ1-2,CASSFGQATYGYTF,TGTGCCAGCAGTTTCGGACAGGCGACCTATGGCTACACCTTC
NA,TRBV7-9,TRBD1,TRBJ1-1,CASSPGQGARDTEAFF,TGTGCCAGCAGCCCGGGACAGGGGGCTAGGGACACTGAAGCTTTCTTT
NA,TRBV19,TRBD1,TRBJ1-2,CASRDRGGFGYTF,TGTGCCAGTAGGGACAGGGGGGGTTTTGGCTACACCTTC
NA,TRBV4-1,NA,TRBJ2-7,CASSQEGREQYF,TGCGCCAGCAGCCAAGAAGGCAGGGAGCAGTACTTC
NA,TRBV4-2,NA,TRBJ2-7,CASSQDLLYSYEQYF,TGTGCCAGCAGCCAAGATTTGCTCTACTCCTACGAGCAGTACTTC
NA,TRBV29-1,TRBD1,TRBJ2-5,CSARTGSFETQYF,TGCAGCGCCCGGACAGGGAGTTTTGAGACCCAGTACTTC
once,TRBV19,NA,TRBJ1-6,CASSMSRHPNSPLHF,TGTGCCAGTAGTATGAGTCGACATCCCAATTCACCCCTCCACTTT
NA,TRBV18,NA,TRBJ2-2,CASSPQLGELFF,TGTGCCAGCTCACCACAACTGGGGGAGCTGTTTTTT
NA,TRBV27,TRBD2,TRBJ2-5,CASSLAGGTLRKETQYF,TGTGCCAGCAGTTTAGCGGGGGGGACCCTTAGAAAAGAGACCCAGTACTTC
NA,TRBV19,NA,TRBJ1-2,CASKQGNYGYTF,TGTGCCAGTAAACAGGGCAACTATGGCTACACCTTC
NA,TRBV2,NA,TRBJ1-2,CASRGTALNYGYTF,TGTGCCAGCAGAGGCACAGCCCTGAACTATGGCTACACCTTC
once,TRBV28,TRBD1,TRBJ1-5,CASGTPGQTNQPQHF,TGTGCCAGCGGAACCCCGGGACAGACCAATCAGCCCCAGCATTTT
few,TRBV7-9,TRBD2,TRBJ2-3,CASSLGGLAGEEDTQYF,TGTGCCAGCAGCTTAGGAGGACTAGCGGGAGAAGAAGATACGCAGTATTTT
NA,TRBV9,NA,TRBJ2-1,CASSVTGGLTYNEQFF,TGTGCCAGCAGCGTCACGGGGGGCTTAACCTACAATGAGCAGTTCTTC
NA,TRBV7-9,TRBD2,TRBJ2-1,CASSPSGRIYNEQFF,TGTGCCAGCAGCCCTAGCGGGAGAATTTACAATGAGCAGTTCTTC
NA,TRBV6-2/TRBV6-3,TRBD2,TRBJ2-7,CASSYRLAGYYEQYF,TGTGCCAGCAGTTACCGGCTAGCGGGGTACTACGAGCAGTACTTC